This TCR beta chain appears in the sequencing data of a study of circulating CD8 cells and anti-PD-1 response in melanoma. This clonotype is deemed large (0.1 to 1%). Its antigen is unknown. Using roughly 15 ng of total RNA, TCR libraries were made with the QIAseq Immune Repertoire TCR panel. Each CDR3 protein is one row after TCRdb ran MiXCR on the reads. In the table there are roughly 410 distinct CDR3 sequences, roughly 4% of which are singletons. Trimming cost V 5 bases and J 0 bases; bases outside gene matches: 7. The CDR3 loop spans 16 amino acids. Germline V gives CDR1 MNHEY, CDR2 SMNVEV (reference sequence). Study findings and constraints: Expanded sorted subsets were checked for tumor reactivity using peptides. Under 8% of TRB clonotypes were shared between subsets at M1.

Live CD3+CD8+TCRalphabeta+ cells were sorted into four subsets by PD-1 and/or TIGIT. V usage is TRBV27 and J usage is TRBJ2-3; 8 bases are a match to TRBD2. The sample consisted of CD8+ T cells from PBMCs, taken at baseline or after one month of anti-PD-1 therapy (not recorded which). The clonotype originates from a human donor with melanoma. As DNA, the CDR3 is TGTGCCAGCAGTCCCGGGGGGGGCCCAAGCACAGATACGCAGTATTTT. Amino acids: CASSPGGGPSTDTQYF.